A selection of T cell receptor beta chains follows, all from one sample in a study of tumor-infiltrating lymphocytes in primary liver carcinoma. TCRdb reprocessed the multiplex PCR reads via MiXCR and lists one record per CDR3 protein. This table has a few hundred thousand distinct CDR3 sequences, approximately 54% appearing once. Source material: peripheral blood. The receptors derive from a woman aged 30 to 39 with primary liver carcinoma and hepatitis B virus infection. The CDR3 runs from the conserved cysteine through the conserved F or W. The D gene is left open where the match is weak. Size is stated for part of the rows, as once, few or many counts, or as a class when the clone is expanded.

TRBV4-1	NA	TRBJ2-3	15	NA	TGCGCCAGCAGCGTTATCAGGTCGGCTGCAGATACGCAGTATTTT	CASSVIRSAADTQYF
TRBV11-2	NA	TRBJ2-3	14	many	TGTGCCAGCAGCTTAGGGTCGGGGGCAGATACGCAGTATTTT	CASSLGSGADTQYF
TRBV30	TRBD1	TRBJ2-1	15	NA	TGTGCCTCCCTTACGAGGACAGGGGGCCGAGATGAGCAGTTCTTC	CASLTRTGGRDEQFF
TRBV4-2	TRBD2	TRBJ2-3	17	many	TGTGCCAGCAGCCAACGACAGGGGACTAGCGGGAAAGATACGCAGTATTTT	CASSQRQGTSGKDTQYF
TRBV29-1	NA	TRBJ2-3	13	NA	TGCAGCGTCGAGAGGGTTTCGAGAGATACGCAGTATTTT	CSVERVSRDTQYF
TRBV10-3	NA	TRBJ1-2	13	NA	TGTGCCATCAGAGTGGGGGCTGTCTTCGGCCACACCTTC	CAIRVGAVFGHTF
TRBV10-3	NA	TRBJ2-3	13	few	TGTGCCATCAGTGAGTCCAGGACAGATACGCAGTATTTT	CAISESRTDTQYF
TRBV5-1	TRBD2	TRBJ2-1	16	few	TGCGCCAGCAGGGGCACTAGCGGGAGCAGCACCCGTGAGCAGTTCTTC	CASRGTSGSSTREQFF
TRBV12-3/TRBV12-4	NA	TRBJ2-2	15	NA	TGTGCCAGCAGTTTACTCAGGGAGGTGCCCGGGGAGCTGTTTTTT	CASSLLREVPGELFF
TRBV6-2/TRBV6-3	NA	TRBJ1-5	14	many	TGTGCCAGCAGCTTGGGGCAGAGCAATCAGCCCCAGCATTTT	CASSLGQSNQPQHF
TRBV10-2	NA	TRBJ2-2	14	NA	TGCGCCACCGGAAAGGTGGCGAACACTGGGGAGCTGTTTTTT	CATGKVANTGELFF
TRBV5-6	NA	TRBJ2-1	15	NA	TGTGCCAGCAGTCAAGGGGATAGGGCCTACAATGAGCAGTTCTTC	CASSQGDRAYNEQFF
TRBV6-2/TRBV6-3	NA	TRBJ1-5	16	NA	TGTGCCAGCAGTTATGCCAGAACCTATAGCAATCAGCCCCAGCATTTT	CASSYARTYSNQPQHF
TRBV7-9	TRBD2	TRBJ2-5	15	NA	TGTGCCAGCAGCGTGACTAGCGGTTGGGTGGAGACCCAGTACTTC	CASSVTSGWVETQYF
TRBV4-2	NA	TRBJ2-3	14	NA	TGTGCCAGCTGCCAAGGGTCTTATCTTAGTACGCAGTATTTT	CASCQGSYLSTQYF
TRBV13	NA	TRBJ2-5	13	few	TGTGCCAGCAGCTTAAGGGGGGAGGAGACCCAGTACTTC	CASSLRGEETQYF
TRBV12-3/TRBV12-4	NA	TRBJ2-3	17	NA	TGTGCCAGCAATCCTCTAGGGGACCCGACAAGCACAGATACGCAGTATTTT	CASNPLGDPTSTDTQYF
TRBV12-3/TRBV12-4	TRBD2	TRBJ2-1	13	many	TGTGCCAGCACGGGACTAATGAGGAATGAGCAGTTCTTC	CASTGLMRNEQFF
TRBV6-6	NA	TRBJ1-6	15	NA	TGTGTCAGCAGTGGACCGGGACAAGATAATTCACCCCTCCACTTT	CVSSGPGQDNSPLHF
TRBV11-3	NA	TRBJ2-5	13	NA	TGTGCCAACAGCCAACGAGCTAGGGAGACCCAGTACTTC	CANSQRARETQYF
TRBV6-1	NA	TRBJ1-2	13	few	TGTGCCAGCAGTGAATCCGGGAACTATGGCTACACCTTC	CASSESGNYGYTF
TRBV11-3	NA	TRBJ2-3	15	once	TGTGCCAGCAGCCTTCGCGCGGAGGGCACAGATACGCAGTATTTT	CASSLRAEGTDTQYF
TRBV6-1	NA	TRBJ2-2	13	NA	TGTGCCAGCAGAGACGGGAACACCAGGAAGCTGTTTTTT	CASRDGNTRKLFF
TRBV6-1	NA	TRBJ1-5	16	many	TGTGCCAGCAGATTCGGAAAGACTTCTAGCAATCAGCCCCAGCATTTT	CASRFGKTSSNQPQHF
TRBV11-2	NA	TRBJ2-1	14	many	TGTGCCAGCAGCTTATTCCCCCTTGACAATGAGCAGTTCTTC	CASSLFPLDNEQFF
TRBV11-1	NA	TRBJ2-7	15	once	TGCGCCAGCAGCTTAATGACCCCTCCGGGCTACGAGCAGTACTTC	CASSLMTPPGYEQYF
TRBV4-1	NA	TRBJ2-5	14	NA	TGCGCCAGCAGCCAAGACGTAGACCAAGAGACCCAGTACTTC	CASSQDVDQETQYF
TRBV4-2	TRBD2	TRBJ2-1	14	many	TGTGCCAGCAGGGGCGGGAGCACCTACAATGAGCAGTTCTTC	CASRGGSTYNEQFF
TRBV11-2	TRBD2	TRBJ2-7	15	NA	TGTGCTAACAGCTCGACGCGGGAGACCCCCTACGAGCAGTACTTC	CANSSTRETPYEQYF
TRBV5-1	NA	TRBJ2-7	15	few	TGCGCCAGTTCCTCTGGGAGGGGGGGGTTTTACGAGCAGTACTTC	CASSSGRGGFYEQYF
TRBV12-3/TRBV12-4	NA	TRBJ2-2	12	few	TGTGCCAGCAGCTGGTTGACCGGGGAGCTGTTTTTT	CASSWLTGELFF
TRBV11-1	NA	TRBJ2-2	16	many	TGTGCCAGCAGCGAGGGAGCCGGGAGTCGGCCCGGGGAGCTGTTTTTT	CASSEGAGSRPGELFF
TRBV6-2/TRBV6-3	TRBD2	TRBJ2-5	18	NA	TGTGCCAGCAGTTACGATCTAACTAGCGGGAGGGCCCTCGAGACCCAGTACTTC	CASSYDLTSGRALETQYF
TRBV7-9	NA	TRBJ2-3	16	NA	TGTGCCAGCAGCCCTACCCAACGGGTGGGGACAGATACGCAGTATTTT	CASSPTQRVGTDTQYF
TRBV28	TRBD1	TRBJ1-5	15	NA	TGTGCCAGCAGAGAGACAGGGGGTAGCAATCAGCCCCAGCATTTT	CASRETGGSNQPQHF
TRBV7-9	NA	TRBJ2-3	14	NA	TGTGCCAGCAGCATAGTGAGCGGTGGTTATACGCAGTATTTT	CASSIVSGGYTQYF
TRBV2	NA	TRBJ2-7	11	NA	TGTGCCAGCAACAGCTACAATGAGCAGTACTTC	CASNSYNEQYF
TRBV6-2/TRBV6-3	NA	TRBJ2-1	16	NA	TGTGCCAGCAGTTACCCCCAGACTGGAACCGACAATGAGCAGTCCTTC	CASSYPQTGTDNEQSF
TRBV28	TRBD2	TRBJ2-1	15	NA	TGTGCCAGCAGCCGTAGACTAGCGGGAGTGGGGGAGCAGTTCTTC	CASSRRLAGVGEQFF
TRBV4-1	TRBD1	TRBJ1-1	15	NA	TGCGCCAGCAACCAAGGACAGGGGGCGTACGCTGAAGCTTTCTTT	CASNQGQGAYAEAFF
TRBV5-5	NA	TRBJ1-2	13	NA	TGTGCCAGCAGCGACCGGGTGAACTATGGCTACACCTTC	CASSDRVNYGYTF
TRBV4-3	TRBD2	TRBJ2-7	16	NA	TGCGCCAGCAGCCATGATGGGATAGCGGGATCCTACGAGCAGTACTTC	CASSHDGIAGSYEQYF
TRBV11-2	NA	TRBJ2-1	20	many	TGTGCCAGCAGCTTAAACTCTGGGGGGCGTTCTAGCGGACCCTACAATGAGCAGTTCTTC	CASSLNSGGRSSGPYNEQFF
TRBV4-3	TRBD2	TRBJ2-7	15	many	TGCGCCAGCAGCCAAGATAGCGGGATAATTTACGAGCAGTACTTC	CASSQDSGIIYEQYF
TRBV4-2	NA	TRBJ1-1	16	many	TGTGCCAGCAGCCAAGTACGGAGGGGAAAGAACACTGAAGCTTTCTTT	CASSQVRRGKNTEAFF
TRBV6-2/TRBV6-3	NA	TRBJ2-3	13	NA	TGTGCCAGCAGTCATCGACAGACACAGCCCCAGTATTTT	CASSHRQTQPQYF
TRBV11-2	NA	TRBJ2-2	12	NA	TGTGCCAGGAGGTTAGGCTGGGGGGAGCTGTTTTTT	CARRLGWGELFF
TRBV12-3/TRBV12-4	NA	TRBJ1-5	14	NA	TGTGCCAGTGTGCCCGGGGAGGGCAATCAGCCCCAGCATTTT	CASVPGEGNQPQHF
TRBV6-5	NA	TRBJ2-3	16	NA	TGTGCCAGCAGGGGTCCGGACAGTGCCTCGGCAGATACGCAGTATTTT	CASRGPDSASADTQYF
TRBV29-1	NA	TRBJ2-7	14	NA	TGCAGCGTTGTTATAGCAGGAGGGGCCTACGAGCAGTACTTT	CSVVIAGGAYEQYF